These T cell receptor beta chains were read from a single sample in a study of blood T cell repertoires in COVID-19. Produced via immunoSEQ multiplex PCR; TCRdb's table is partial and in-frame only. The data show fewer than 200,000 clones, approximately 85% seen once. The specimen was peripheral blood. The receptor source for this set is an elderly woman with acute or convalescent COVID-19. Both conserved end residues are part of each CDR3. D genes are given only for firm matches. Clone size is shown for a subset of rows, as once, few, many or a class of expanded clone.

abundance,d_gene,v_gene,j_gene,CDR3aa,CDR3nt
NA,TRBD1,TRBV7-9,TRBJ1-4,CASSLSYGTGAEKLFF,TGTGCCAGCAGCTTATCTTATGGGACAGGGGCCGAAAAACTGTTTTTT
NA,TRBD1,TRBV5-6,TRBJ2-3,CASSATGTGYSTDTQYF,TGTGCCAGCAGCGCTACCGGGACAGGGTATAGCACAGATACGCAGTATTTT
NA,NA,TRBV19,TRBJ1-1,CASSIQGGITEAFF,TGTGCCAGTAGTATCCAGGGAGGGATCACTGAAGCTTTCTTT
NA,NA,TRBV21-1,TRBJ2-1,CASSKWISTPGTSGYNEQFF,TGTGCCAGCAGCAAATGGATATCCACCCCCGGGACTAGCGGATACAATGAGCAGTTCTTC
NA,TRBD1,TRBV5-1,TRBJ1-5,CASSLTTGGNQPQHF,TGCGCCAGCAGCTTAACGACAGGGGGCAATCAGCCCCAGCATTTT
few,NA,TRBV12-3/TRBV12-4,TRBJ1-1,CATQVRMNTEAFF,TGTGCCACCCAGGTAAGGATGAACACTGAAGCTTTCTTT
NA,NA,TRBV27,TRBJ1-5,CASSFREGQPQHF,TGTGCCAGCAGTTTCAGGGAAGGTCAGCCCCAGCATTTT
NA,NA,TRBV5-5,TRBJ2-7,CASSPRGFYSYEQYF,TGTGCCAGCAGCCCGAGGGGGTTTTACTCCTACGAGCAGTACTTC
NA,TRBD1,TRBV18,TRBJ1-1,CASSPGTGRANTEAFF,TGTGCCAGCTCACCCGGGACAGGGCGGGCGAACACTGAAGCTTTCTTT
NA,NA,TRBV30,TRBJ1-1,CAWSTGEAFF,TGTGCCTGGAGTACAGGGGAAGCTTTCTTT
NA,NA,TRBV6-5,TRBJ1-2,CASSLTANYGYTF,TGTGCCAGCAGTCTTACAGCTAACTATGGCTACACCTTC
NA,NA,TRBV7-6,TRBJ2-4,CASSPSVPPRNIQYF,TGTGCCAGCAGCCCCTCCGTACCGCCTAGAAACATTCAGTACTTC
NA,TRBD2,TRBV30,TRBJ2-1,CAWSLELAGVYNEQFF,TGTGCCTGGAGCCTTGAGTTAGCGGGTGTTTACAATGAGCAGTTCTTC
few,TRBD1,TRBV11-2,TRBJ1-4,CASSGGQQNEKLFF,TGTGCCAGCAGCGGGGGACAGCAGAATGAAAAACTGTTTTTT
NA,NA,TRBV25-1,TRBJ2-5,CASRGRRAQSQYF,TGTGCCAGCAGGGGGCGTAGAGCCCAAAGCCAGTACTTC
NA,TRBD2,TRBV7-3,TRBJ2-3,CASSPGLAGPPHTQYF,TGTGCCAGCAGCCCTGGACTAGCGGGACCCCCACATACGCAGTATTTT
NA,NA,TRBV5-1,TRBJ2-7,CASSSYYEQYF,TGCGCCAGCAGCTCCTACTACGAGCAGTACTTC
NA,TRBD1,TRBV7-7,TRBJ2-2,CASSPGQGGGELFF,TGTGCCAGCAGCCCTGGACAGGGCGGCGGGGAGCTGTTTTTT
NA,NA,TRBV14,TRBJ2-5,CASSQVAETQYF,TGTGCCAGCAGCCAAGTTGCGGAGACCCAGTACTTC
once,NA,TRBV2,TRBJ1-1,CASGQATEAFF,TGTGCCAGCGGGCAGGCCACTGAAGCTTTCTTT
NA,TRBD2,TRBV7-2,TRBJ2-7,CASSLGTSGGLDEQYF,TGTGCCAGCAGCTTAGGTACTAGCGGGGGACTCGACGAGCAGTACTTC
NA,NA,TRBV19,TRBJ2-2,CASSIGGGIPGELFF,TGTGCCAGTAGTATAGGCGGGGGCATCCCTGGGGAGCTGTTTTTT
NA,NA,TRBV24-1,TRBJ2-1,CATSGEGANSYNEQFF,TGTGCCACCAGCGGGGAAGGAGCCAACTCCTACAATGAGCAGTTCTTC
NA,NA,TRBV4-3,TRBJ1-4,CASSQGAGATNEKLFF,TGCGCCAGCAGCCAAGGAGCCGGGGCAACTAATGAAAAACTGTTTTTT
once,NA,TRBV2,TRBJ1-4,CASSEAGQGTGKLFF,TGTGCCAGCAGTGAAGCTGGGCAGGGAACTGGAAAACTGTTTTTT
NA,NA,TRBV6-5,TRBJ1-2,CASRQGPNYGYTF,TGTGCCAGCAGACAGGGCCCCAACTATGGCTACACCTTC
NA,NA,TRBV6-6,TRBJ1-6,CASSQGIISPLHF,TGTGCCAGCAGCCAGGGGATTATATCACCCCTCCACTTT
NA,TRBD2,TRBV7-3,TRBJ2-1,CASSLSSGRASQEQFF,TGTGCCAGCAGCTTAAGTAGCGGGAGGGCCTCTCAAGAGCAGTTCTTC
once,NA,TRBV6-1,TRBJ2-5,CASSVGHNTGHETQYF,TGTGCCAGCAGTGTCGGCCACAACACAGGGCATGAGACCCAGTACTTC
few,TRBD2,TRBV12-3/TRBV12-4,TRBJ2-7,CASSFSSGPFQYF,TGTGCCAGCAGTTTTTCTAGCGGCCCTTTCCAGTACTTC
NA,NA,TRBV14,TRBJ1-2,CASSQDRGLLCYTF,TGTGCCAGCAGCCAAGACAGGGGCCTCCTTTGCTACACCTTC
NA,TRBD1,TRBV7-2,TRBJ1-2,CASSFNLDRGRGYTF,TGTGCCAGCAGTTTCAACCTCGACAGGGGGCGAGGCTACACCTTC
NA,TRBD2,TRBV25-1,TRBJ2-3,CASSAGGWSFADTQYF,TGTGCCAGCAGTGCGGGGGGGTGGTCGTTTGCAGATACGCAGTATTTT
NA,NA,TRBV11-2,TRBJ2-5,CASSSRRGLETQYF,TGTGCCAGCAGCTCCAGACGGGGTCTGGAGACCCAGTACTTC
NA,NA,TRBV5-4,TRBJ2-7,CASSLDRAYEQYF,TGTGCCAGCAGCTTGGACAGAGCCTACGAGCAGTACTTC
NA,NA,TRBV3-1/TRBV3-2,TRBJ1-1,CASSPGLPGNTEAFF,TGTGCCAGCAGCCCCGGACTCCCAGGGAACACTGAAGCTTTCTTT
NA,TRBD1,TRBV19,TRBJ2-4,CASSTRQGRAKNIQYF,TGTGCCAGTAGTACCCGACAGGGGAGGGCCAAAAACATTCAGTACTTC
NA,NA,TRBV4-3,TRBJ1-4,CASSQMTAEKLFF,TGCGCCAGCAGCCAAATGACAGCCGAAAAACTGTTTTTT
NA,NA,TRBV7-2,TRBJ2-7,CASRPSGRYEQYF,TGTGCCAGCAGACCTTCGGGGAGATACGAGCAGTACTTC
NA,NA,TRBV6-5,TRBJ1-4,CASSFTDEKLFF,TGTGCCAGCTCATTTACTGATGAAAAACTGTTTTTT
once,NA,TRBV5-6,TRBJ1-1,CASRESRGALNTEAFF,TGTGCCAGCAGGGAATCGCGGGGGGCATTGAACACTGAAGCTTTCTTT
NA,NA,TRBV5-6,TRBJ1-2,CAGGQASNYGYTF,TGTGCCGGGGGCCAGGCTTCTAACTATGGCTACACCTTC
NA,NA,TRBV7-8,TRBJ1-2,CASSLGSSNYGYTF,TGTGCCAGCAGCTTAGGCAGTTCTAACTATGGCTACACCTTC
NA,TRBD2,TRBV9,TRBJ2-2,CASSPLSGTSTGELFF,TGTGCCAGCAGCCCCCTTAGCGGGACTTCCACCGGGGAGCTGTTTTTT
NA,NA,TRBV6-5,TRBJ1-2,CASSYSMGLYYGYTF,TGTGCCAGCAGTTACTCGATGGGACTGTACTATGGCTACACCTTC
once,TRBD1,TRBV7-8,TRBJ2-7,CASTVTPGQGYEQYF,TGTGCCAGCACCGTGACACCGGGACAGGGCTACGAGCAGTACTTC
few,NA,TRBV3-1/TRBV3-2,TRBJ1-1,CASSQEVRTEAFF,TGTGCCAGCAGCCAAGAAGTGAGGACTGAAGCTTTCTTT
NA,NA,TRBV9,TRBJ2-3,CASSVDTSHTDTQYF,TGTGCCAGCAGCGTAGATACTAGCCACACAGATACGCAGTATTTT
once,NA,TRBV3-1/TRBV3-2,TRBJ2-7,CASSLPGFYEQYF,TGTGCCAGCAGCCTCCCCGGGTTCTACGAGCAGTACTTC
NA,TRBD2,TRBV5-5,TRBJ2-7,CASSDGGEQYF,TGTGCCAGCAGTGACGGGGGGGAGCAGTACTTC